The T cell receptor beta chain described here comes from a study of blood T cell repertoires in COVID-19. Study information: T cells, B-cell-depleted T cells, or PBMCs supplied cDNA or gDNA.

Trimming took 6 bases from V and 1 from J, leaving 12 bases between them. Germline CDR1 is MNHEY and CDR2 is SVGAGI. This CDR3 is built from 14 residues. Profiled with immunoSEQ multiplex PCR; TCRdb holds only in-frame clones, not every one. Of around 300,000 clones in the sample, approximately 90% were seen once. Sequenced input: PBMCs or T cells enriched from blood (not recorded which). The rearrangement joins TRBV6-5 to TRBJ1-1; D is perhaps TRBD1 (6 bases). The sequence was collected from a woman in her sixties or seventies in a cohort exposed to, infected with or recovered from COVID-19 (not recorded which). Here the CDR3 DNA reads TGTGCCAGCAGGCGACCACAGGGGAACACTGAAGCTTTCTTT. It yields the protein CASRRPQGNTEAFF.